The subject of this entry is one T cell receptor beta chain. What it recognizes is unknown. This entry comes from a study of somatic mutations in cytotoxic T cells in rheumatoid arthritis. For the study at large: Flow cytometry sorted some V beta antibody-stained T-cell populations to nearly 100% purity, V beta1+ cells among them being sequenced for TCRB.

V was cut by 3 bases and J by 2 bases, with 13 bases left in between. This CDR3 comprises 15 residues. Germline CDR1 reads SNHLY; CDR2 reads FYNNEI. Overall study results and limits: Exceedance of 20% of CD8+ cells by the largest CD8+ clone occurred in about an eighth of the roughly 60 patients. Just what the expanded CD8+ clones targeted, in terms of antigens, remained unknown. Healthy controls showed no age-related rise in CD8+ clonality, whereas rheumatoid arthritis patients did.

The data were produced by immunoSEQ multiplex PCR, yet TCRdb's version contains in-frame clones alone and is incomplete. Of 19,000 or so clones listed, 70% to 90% are singletons. The origin of this receptor is a man aged 40-49 years in good health. The V and J genes are TRBV2 and TRBJ2-5; no definite D call. The specimen was CD8+ T cells sorted from blood. The CDR3 DNA follows: TGTGCCAGCAGTGAGGTCCAAACCCGACAAGAGACCCAGTACTTC. Protein product: CASSEVQTRQETQYF.